This entry describes one T cell receptor beta chain. Its recognized antigen is unknown. The sample holds no much larger clone one base away, and base qualities are not on file. These data come from a study of OX40 agonist ivuxolimab in advanced cancers. Describing the broader study: The costimulatory receptor OX40 (CD134) was targeted by ivuxolimab, a fully human IgG2 agonistic monoclonal antibody. Intravenous ivuxolimab was administered to patients every 2 weeks at six dose levels: 0.01, 0.1, 0.3, 1.5, 3 and 10 mg/kg. Among the 50 to 55 dose-escalation patients, about 19 had hepatocellular carcinoma, around 15 melanoma, 9 renal cell carcinoma and 9 head and neck cancer. The dose-escalation cohort was 82.7% male with a mean age of about 54 years, ranging from roughly 20 to 80. Prior anti-PD-1, anti-PD-L1 or anti-CTLA-4 therapy was permitted, and about two fifths of dose-escalation patients had received checkpoint inhibitors. Partial responses were achieved by three dose-escalation patients, of whom one had hepatocellular carcinoma and two had cutaneous melanoma. The point of sequencing TCRbeta in the periphery was to test whether ivuxolimab changed TCR sequence diversity and drove clonal T-cell expansion. The paper describes the monotherapy dose-escalation part (N ≈ 52 patients) of the phase I trial of ivuxolimab.

Genomic DNA was isolated from the sorted cells so that the TCRbeta CDR3 region could be sequenced. TCRbeta CDR3 regions were sequenced using the immunoSEQ Assay. The immuneACCESS repertoire file appears here via TCRdb, limited to in-frame rearrangements. These files lack a portion of the clones; in checked studies, under half of the deficit traces to unresolved V genes, and the cause of the others is not known. The sample has tens of thousands of clones on record, roughly nine tenths of them singletons. The ten biggest clones cover 0.85% to 1% of the sample. Study-wide conclusions, independent of this receptor: In partial responders in the 0.1-3.0 mg/kg groups, normalized peripheral clonal expansion was found to be among the lowest, especially among CD8+ T cells. The antigen specificity of the clonally expanded peripheral T cells was not determined. Clonal expansion of both CD4+ and CD8+ blood T cells was observed from baseline to week 6 at doses 0.1 to 3.0 mg/kg. Low levels of normalized T-cell clonal expansion were also seen in some patients who did not respond. After ivuxolimab, CD8+ T cells had more expanded clones than CD4+ T cells on average.

Patients with a history of autoimmune disease or receiving systemic immunosuppression were excluded from the trial. Peripheral blood for TCR sequencing was collected from all dose cohorts at baseline, on cycle 4 day 1, and on cycle 7 day 1. The samples were drawn from a first-in-human, open-label, multicenter phase I dose-escalation trial of ivuxolimab. Adults with locally advanced or metastatic head and neck squamous cell, hepatocellular, melanoma or renal cell carcinoma were enrolled in the trial. Before TCR sequencing, CD4+ T cells and CD8+ T cells were sorted from peripheral blood as separate populations. The source is an adult with an advanced solid tumor such as melanoma, head and neck, liver or kidney cancer. The sequences come from CD4+ or CD8+ T cells sorted from blood, collected in a trial of the OX40 agonist ivuxolimab.

For the CDR3, the sequence is CASSTTGGWGNQPQHF. The DNA sequence is TGTGCCAGTAGTACTACAGGGGGCTGGGGCAATCAGCCCCAGCATTTT. The chain joins TRBV19 to TRBJ1-5, and TRBD1 matches 9 of the central bases. Relative to germline, V is missing 4 bases and J is missing 2 bases, with 6 bases of the junction outside any gene match. Reading the germline V gene (reference sequence) gives CDR1 LNHDA and CDR2 SQIVND. The CDR3 numbers 16 residues from cysteine through phenylalanine. The CDR3 DNA has 48 bases and is translated from base 1.